Following are 12 T cell receptor beta chains from one sample sequenced in a study of CD8 T cells in Susac syndrome. Random hexamers were used to reverse transcribe the RNA input (0.5 to 1 ug). TCRdb re-called the immunoSEQ multiplex PCR reads through MiXCR, storing one row per CDR3 protein. The sample lists about 200,000 distinct CDR3 sequences; 85% to 95% were seen once. The sequenced material came from CD4+ T cells from PBMCs. The receptors shown here come from a human donor in good health.

The V call is TRBV6-1, the J call TRBJ2-4; possible D gene TRBD1, 5 bases. Germline values: CDR1 MNHNS, CDR2 SASEGT. The germline V and J ends were trimmed by 8 bases and 1 base, with 15 bases remaining between them. The CDR3 is 15 amino acids. The CDR3 spells CASWQAGRAKNIQYF. As DNA, the CDR3 is TGTGCCAGCTGGCAGGCAGGGCGGGCCAAAAACATTCAGTACTTC.

CDR3 region: CASSPLGSNSPLHF. CDR3 nucleotide sequence: TGTGCCAGCAGCCCACTGGGGTCAAATTCACCCCTCCACTTT. The V call is TRBV7-9, the J call TRBJ1-6; D gene uncertain. Trimming cost V 5 bases and J 7 bases, with 12 bases left between them. Germline CDR1 and CDR2: SEHNR and FQNEAQ (reference sequence). This CDR3 is built from 14 residues.

The chain combines TRBV3-1 with TRBJ1-6, with 8 bases identical to TRBD1. The CDR3 loop spans 14 amino acids. The germline CDR1 and CDR2 sequences are LGHDT and YNNKEL (reference sequence). J lost 10 bases, V lost 4 bases, and 6 bases had no gene match. The CDR3 reads CASSPETGESPLHF. The CDR3 DNA follows: TGTGCCAGCAGCCCAGAGACAGGGGAATCACCCCTCCACTTT.

The J gene is TRBJ2-7, the V gene TRBV5-1; TRBD1 matches 8 bases. J gave up 5 bases and V 4 bases, and 8 bases lay outside the gene matches. The CDR3 loop spans 14 amino acids. Looked up from germline, CDR1 is SGHRS and CDR2 is YFSETQ. In DNA, the CDR3 is TGCGCCAGCAGCCGCCCGACAGGGGACGACGAGCAGTACTTC. Translation: CASSRPTGDDEQYF.

This clonotype came up once. The chain has TRBV19 and TRBJ1-2; a possible D gene is TRBD1 (6 bases). The CDR3 loop spans 12 amino acids. Trimming stripped 5 bases from V and 8 bases from J, with 12 bases between. The V gene's germline CDR1 is LNHDA and CDR2 SQIVND (reference sequence). The CDR3 reads CASSYREGGYTF. CDR3 coding DNA: TGTGCCAGTAGTTACAGGGAAGGCGGCTACACCTTC.

CDR3 DNA: TGTGCCAGTAGTATCCGGGTCGGGGAGCTGTTTTTT. Encoded protein: CASSIRVGELFF. This rearrangement joins TRBV19 to TRBJ2-2, with D unclear. Germline assignment: CDR1 LNHDA and CDR2 SQIVND (reference sequence). The CDR3 is 12 residues long. Deletions cut 3 bases from V and 7 bases from J, with 6 bases between.

This sequence joins TRBV9 and TRBJ2-1, with a possible D match to TRBD1 (6 bases). Germline lookup yields CDR1 SGDLS and CDR2 YYNGEE. Trimming pared 4 bases from V and 5 bases from J, leaving 16 bases between. The CDR3 contains 15 residues. CDR3 residues: CASSFRTETNNEQFF. As DNA, the CDR3 is TGTGCCAGCAGCTTTCGGACAGAAACGAACAATGAGCAGTTCTTC.

The J gene is TRBJ2-1, the V gene TRBV20-1; 9 bases are shared with TRBD2. The CDR3 extends over 15 amino acids. The germline V gene has CDR1 DFQATT and CDR2 SNEGSKA (reference sequence). V was pared by 6 bases and J by 5 bases, with 11 bases of the junction left unmatched. This CDR3 reads CSATLAGVRHNEQFF. CDR3 in DNA: TGCAGTGCCACCTTAGCGGGGGTGCGGCACAATGAGCAGTTCTTC.

This clonotype was seen a handful of times. This chain joins TRBV20-1 and TRBJ2-3; tentatively, D is TRBD2 (6 bases). V was trimmed by 5 bases and J by 1 base, leaving 10 bases between them. Germline V lookup: CDR1 DFQATT, CDR2 SNEGSKA (reference sequence). The CDR3 runs 13 residues. The CDR3 DNA is TGCAGTGCTTCGGGACTTCGCACAGATACGCAGTATTTT. This codes for CSASGLRTDTQYF.

This sequence joins TRBV27 and TRBJ2-5, with 7 bases identical to TRBD2. The CDR3 is 15 amino acids. Germline lookup yields CDR1 MNHEY and CDR2 SMNVEV (reference sequence). V shed 3 bases and J 5 bases; nucleotides not matched to a gene: 9. The CDR3 coding sequence is TGTGCCAGCAGTTTTAAGTGGGGGGGAGGTGAGACCCAGTACTTC. Its protein product is CASSFKWGGGETQYF.

The chain recombines TRBV3-1 with TRBJ1-6; TRBD1 matches 8 bases. Germline CDR1 LGHDT, CDR2 YNNKEL (reference sequence). V lost 4 bases, J lost 10 bases, and 9 bases stayed unmatched. The CDR3 is 15 amino acids. The CDR3 region is CASSRGQGSNSPLHF. Written as DNA, the CDR3 is TGTGCCAGCAGCCGAGGACAGGGTTCGAACTCACCCCTCCACTTT.

J is TRBJ2-7 and V is TRBV28; D unclear. Trimming pared 4 bases from V and 2 bases from J, leaving 9 bases between. In germline, CDR1 is MDHEN, CDR2 SYDVKM. The CDR3 is made up of 13 amino acids. The CDR3 is CASSSRGTYEQYV. The CDR3 nucleotides are TGTGCCAGCAGTTCCCGCGGAACCTACGAGCAGTACGTC.